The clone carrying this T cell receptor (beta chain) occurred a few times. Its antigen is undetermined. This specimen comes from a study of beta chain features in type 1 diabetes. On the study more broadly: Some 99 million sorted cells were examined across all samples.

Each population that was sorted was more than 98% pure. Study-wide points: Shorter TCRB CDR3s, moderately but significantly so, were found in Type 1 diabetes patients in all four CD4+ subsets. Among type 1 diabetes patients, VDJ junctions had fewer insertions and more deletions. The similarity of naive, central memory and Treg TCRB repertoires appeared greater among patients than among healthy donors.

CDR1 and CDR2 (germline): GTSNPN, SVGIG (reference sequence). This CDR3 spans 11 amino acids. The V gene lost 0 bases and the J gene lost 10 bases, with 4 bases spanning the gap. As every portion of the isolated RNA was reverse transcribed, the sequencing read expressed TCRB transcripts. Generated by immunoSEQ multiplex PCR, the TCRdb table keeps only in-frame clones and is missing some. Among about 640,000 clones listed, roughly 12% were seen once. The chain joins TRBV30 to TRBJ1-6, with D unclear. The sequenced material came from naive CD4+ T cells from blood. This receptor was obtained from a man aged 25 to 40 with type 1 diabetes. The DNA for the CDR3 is TGTGCCTGGAGTGTACAATCACCCCTCCACTTT. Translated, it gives CAWSVQSPLHF.